Below are 8 T cell receptor beta chains sequenced from a single sample in a study of blood T cell repertoires in COVID-19. Using immunoSEQ multiplex PCR, the repertoire was profiled, and TCRdb retains in-frame clones only, with some absent. Here the sample spans about 400,000 clones, roughly 89% being singletons. The sample taken for sequencing was PBMCs or T cells enriched from blood (not recorded which). These receptors all come from a woman younger than 45 who had recovered from COVID-19.

The genes are TRBV10-3 and TRBJ2-3; perhaps TRBD2 as D (7 bases). The CDR3 has 17 amino acids. The V gene's germline CDR1 is ENHRY and CDR2 SYGVKD. The germline V and J ends were trimmed by 0 bases and 4 bases, with 17 bases remaining between them. CDR3 sequence reads: CAISESIAGQGPDTQYF. In nucleotides, the CDR3 is TGTGCCATCAGTGAGTCGATAGCGGGCCAGGGGCCAGATACGCAGTATTTT.

V gene TRBV30 combines with J gene TRBJ2-2; possibly TRBD1 for D (6 bases). The V end was cut by 3 bases, the J end by 5 bases, with 13 bases between. This CDR3 spans 14 amino acids. From germline, CDR1 is GTSNPN and CDR2 SVGIG (reference sequence). Written as DNA, the CDR3 is TGTGCCTGGAGCAGCGTACAGGGAACCGGGGAGCTGTTTTTT. This codes for CAWSSVQGTGELFF.

This clone was counted a few times. The chain employs TRBV27 and TRBJ1-5; D is ambiguous. The CDR3 totals 13 residues. Germline V gives CDR1 MNHEY, CDR2 SMNVEV (reference sequence). V lost 0 bases, J lost 7 bases, and 7 bases lay in between. This CDR3 is CASSLSVGQPQHF. The CDR3 nucleotides are TGTGCCAGCAGTTTATCGGTGGGCCAGCCCCAGCATTTT.

The rearrangement uses TRBV19 and TRBJ1-2, with a possible D match to TRBD1 (6 bases). The CDR3 runs to 13 residues. Germline V gene lookup returns CDR1 LNHDA and CDR2 SQIVND (reference sequence). V lost 7 bases, J lost 5 bases, and 14 bases lay in between. The CDR3 reads CASNGEGVYGYTF. The CDR3 bases are TGTGCCAGTAACGGGGAGGGGGTTTATGGCTACACCTTC.

The rearrangement joins TRBV30 to TRBJ1-3; possibly TRBD1 for D (5 bases). Trimming took off 1 base at V and 9 bases at J, with 7 bases between the two ends. Looked up from germline, CDR1 is GTSNPN and CDR2 is SVGIG (reference sequence). The CDR3 has 11 amino acids. The CDR3 DNA sequence: TGTGCCTGGAGTGGGAGGGGCACCATATATTTT. Translated, it gives CAWSGRGTIYF.

In its sample, this clone was seen a few times. CDR3 residues: CASSFGGGPETQYF. The DNA of the CDR3 is TGTGCCAGCAGCTTTGGGGGGGGCCCAGAGACCCAGTACTTC. The chain joins TRBV7-2 to TRBJ2-5; tentatively, D is TRBD2 (7 bases). The V and J ends lost 3 bases and 4 bases respectively, with 12 bases between them. Per the germline V gene, CDR1 is SGHTA and CDR2 is FQGNSA. CDR3 length: 14 amino acids.

V is TRBV9 and J is TRBJ2-7; D perhaps matches TRBD1 (6 bases). CDR1 is SGDLS, CDR2 YYNGEE, per germline. This CDR3 spans 14 amino acids. The ends were cut back, 2 bases at V and 7 bases at J, with 16 bases in the middle. The CDR3 DNA reads as TGTGCCAGCAGCGTTGGGGACAACCCTCGGGAGCAGTACTTC. It specifies CASSVGDNPREQYF.

The chain is built from TRBV7-3 and TRBJ2-7, with a possible D match to TRBD2 (5 bases). The CDR3 extends over 14 amino acids. Germline CDR1 SGHTA, CDR2 FQGTGA. Trimming shortened V by 1 base and J by 1 base, and 8 bases separated the two germline ends. CDR3 coding DNA: TGTGCCAGCAGCTTAAACCCGGGATCCTACGAGCAGTACTTC. Translation: CASSLNPGSYEQYF.